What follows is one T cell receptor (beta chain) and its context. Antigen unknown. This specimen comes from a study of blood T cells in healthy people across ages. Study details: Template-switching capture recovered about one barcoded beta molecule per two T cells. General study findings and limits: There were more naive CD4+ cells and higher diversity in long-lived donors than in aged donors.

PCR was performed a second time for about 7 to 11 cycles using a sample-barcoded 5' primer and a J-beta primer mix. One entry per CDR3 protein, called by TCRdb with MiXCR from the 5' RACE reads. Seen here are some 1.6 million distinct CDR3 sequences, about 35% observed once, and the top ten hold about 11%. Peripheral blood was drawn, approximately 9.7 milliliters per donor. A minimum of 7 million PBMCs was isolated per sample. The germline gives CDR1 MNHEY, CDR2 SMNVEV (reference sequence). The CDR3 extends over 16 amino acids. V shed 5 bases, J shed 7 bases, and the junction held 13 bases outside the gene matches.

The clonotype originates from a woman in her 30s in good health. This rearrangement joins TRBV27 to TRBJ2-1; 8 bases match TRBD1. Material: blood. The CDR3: CASSPGGQGAWNEQFF. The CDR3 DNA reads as TGTGCCAGCAGTCCTGGCGGGCAGGGGGCGTGGAATGAGCAGTTCTTC.